One TCR beta chain is described in this entry. Its antigen is unknown. These data originate in a study of shared clonotypes between healthy human individuals. Study-wide results and limits: Non-shared clonotypes had lower generation probabilities than those shared by all four donors.

Generated by immunoSEQ multiplex PCR, the TCRdb table keeps only in-frame clones and is missing some. The repertoire includes approximately 1.5 million clones, around 98% of them detected once, and 0.45% sits in the top ten. In germline, CDR1 is SGHAT, CDR2 FQNNGV. Trimming stripped 1 base from V and 8 bases from J, with 20 bases between. This CDR3 is built from 16 residues. V is TRBV11-2 and J is TRBJ1-2; no definite D call. The sequence was collected from a man in his thirties or forties in good health. Sequencing input: naive CD4+ T cells sorted from blood. Subset: CD45RA+ positively selected. This CDR3 is CASSLVRRPGGGGYTF. CDR3 sequence (DNA): TGTGCCAGCAGCTTAGTCCGCAGGCCGGGCGGTGGAGGCTACACCTTC.